These 26 T cell receptor beta chains were all obtained from the same sample, sequenced in a study of blood T cell repertoires in COVID-19. The data were produced by immunoSEQ multiplex PCR, yet TCRdb's version contains in-frame clones alone and is incomplete. The sample lists about 230,000 clones, roughly 84% occurring once. Material for sequencing was peripheral blood. All receptors come from a woman between 45 and 60 years old with acute or convalescent COVID-19.

CDR3 nucleotide sequence: TGTGCCAGCAGCCGGGGACAGGCGAGCTCCTACGAGCAGTACTTC. It is translated as CASSRGQASSYEQYF. V usage is TRBV9 and J usage is TRBJ2-7; the match to TRBD1 covers 8 bases. V shed 4 bases and J 0 bases; nucleotides not matched to a gene: 6. The CDR3 covers 15 residues. Germline CDR1 is SGDLS and CDR2 is YYNGEE.

As concerns this clone: Sequence at one end of the junction differs from germline and may be a read error. The chain links TRBV7-8 to TRBJ1-1; 10 nucleotides line up with TRBD1. Germline CDR1 reads SGHVS; CDR2 reads FQNEAQ. This CDR3 comprises 15 residues. The CDR3 loop is CASRLGRTGGTEAFF. CDR3 bases: TGTGCCAGCAGGTTAGGTAGGACAGGGGGCACTGAAGCTTTCTTT.

J is TRBJ1-5 and V is TRBV7-2; D is unclear. The CDR3 spans 12 residues. Germline V gene lookup returns CDR1 SGHTA and CDR2 FQGNSA. Trimming shortened V by 3 bases and J by 8 bases, and 8 bases separated the two germline ends. DNA of the CDR3: TGTGCCAGCAGCTTCGGGTGGGAGCCCCAGCATTTT. Amino acid sequence: CASSFGWEPQHF.

The chain uses TRBV7-2 and TRBJ2-1; D may be TRBD2 (7 bases). The V gene's germline CDR1 is SGHTA and CDR2 FQGNSA. With 1 base removed from V and 8 bases from J, the gap between germline ends came to 15 bases. The CDR3 is made up of 15 amino acids. This CDR3 reads CASSLEGGGVYEQFF. The CDR3 bases are TGTGCCAGCAGCTTAGAGGGGGGAGGGGTCTATGAGCAGTTCTTC.

The V gene is TRBV7-9, the J gene TRBJ1-6; perhaps TRBD1 as D (6 bases). V was trimmed by 5 bases and J by 4 bases, leaving 15 bases between them. The CDR3 consists of 16 residues. The germline V gene has CDR1 SEHNR and CDR2 FQNEAQ (reference sequence). This chain's CDR3 is CASSRGPGEYNSPLHF. Written as DNA, the CDR3 is TGTGCCAGCAGCCGGGGCCCAGGGGAATATAATTCACCCCTCCACTTT.

This sequence joins TRBV11-2 and TRBJ2-6; 7 bases match TRBD1. Losses at the gene ends were 5 bases for V and 0 bases for J; bases not matched to a gene: 10. The CDR3 runs to 18 residues. In germline, CDR1 is SGHAT, CDR2 FQNNGV. The chain's CDR3 is CASSLTGLGVSGANVLTF. CDR3 in DNA: TGTGCCAGCAGCCTGACAGGGTTAGGAGTCTCTGGGGCCAACGTCCTGACTTTC.

J is TRBJ1-5 and V is TRBV3-1 (or the pseudogene TRBV3-2), with 7 bases that match TRBD1. Trimming cost V 1 base and J 6 bases; bases outside gene matches: 6. Germline V lookup: CDR1 LGHDT, CDR2 YNNKEL (reference sequence). The CDR3 consists of 15 residues. The CDR3 region has the DNA TGTGCCAGCAGCCAAGGGGCGAAGGGGGCTCAGCCCCAGCATTTT. Residues: CASSQGAKGAQPQHF.

V usage is TRBV19 and J usage is TRBJ1-1; D not certain. The CDR3 is made up of 14 amino acids. Germline loops: CDR1 LNHDA, CDR2 SQIVND (reference sequence). The V gene lost 3 bases and the J gene lost 4 bases, with 12 bases spanning the gap. The CDR3 bases are TGTGCCAGTAGTATCGCTGGGTCAGGCACTGAAGCTTTCTTT. It yields the protein CASSIAGSGTEAFF. The full variable domain, its missing parts supplied by reference TRBV19 and TRBJ1-1, is DGGITQSPKYLFRKEGQNVTLSCEQNLNHDAMYWYRQDPGQGLRLIYYSQIVNDFQKGDIAEGYSVSREKKESFPLTVTSAQKNPTAFYLCASSIAGSGTEAFFGQGTRLTVV.

This clone showed up just once. J is TRBJ2-7 and V is TRBV6-5; 8 bases map to TRBD1. CDR1 is MNHEY, CDR2 SVGAGI, per germline. The trim removed 9 bases at V and 2 bases at J, leaving 9 bases unmatched. The CDR3 runs 14 residues. The CDR3 sequence: CASFPGQVAYEQYF. In nucleotides, the CDR3 is TGTGCCAGTTTTCCGGGACAGGTTGCCTACGAGCAGTACTTC.

This clone has only one observation. The chain has TRBV28 and TRBJ1-1, with 9 positions matching TRBD1. Germline assignment: CDR1 MDHEN and CDR2 SYDVKM. This CDR3 spans 18 amino acids. V dropped 5 bases and J dropped 5; count of bases not matched to a gene: 18. This CDR3 reads CASSRPQKLQGARTEAFF. The CDR3, as DNA: TGTGCCAGCAGTCGACCCCAAAAATTACAGGGGGCGCGAACTGAAGCTTTCTTT. The full variable domain, with the rest looked up from reference TRBV28 and TRBJ1-1, is DVKVTQSSRYLVKRTGEKVFLECVQDMDHENMFWYRQDPGLGLRLIYFSYDVKMKEKGDIPEGYSVSREKKERFSLILESASTNQTSMYLCASSRPQKLQGARTEAFFGQGTRLTVV.

The J gene is TRBJ2-7, the V gene TRBV27; 10 nucleotides line up with TRBD2. Per germline, CDR1 MNHEY and CDR2 SMNVEV (reference sequence). The CDR3 has 14 residues. The ends lost 6 bases at V and 5 bases at J; junction bases unmatched: 7. CDR3 loop: CASSTLAGVNEQYF. CDR3 nucleotides: TGTGCCAGCAGCACTCTAGCGGGAGTGAACGAGCAGTACTTC.

At least ten counts were recorded for this clone. The rearrangement links TRBV27 to TRBJ1-4; 7 bases align to TRBD1. The CDR3 totals 14 residues. V lost 7 bases to trimming and J lost 3 bases; unmatched junction nucleotides: 5. Germline V gene data show CDR1 as MNHEY and CDR2 as SMNVEV (reference sequence). The CDR3 nucleotides read TGTGCCAGCACTGACAGGGCAGCTAATGAAAAACTGTTTTTT. Its translation is CASTDRAANEKLFF.

The V gene is TRBV12-3 or TRBV12-4, the J gene TRBJ1-2; 8 nucleotides agree with TRBD1. The CDR3 runs to 13 residues. V lost 3 bases, J lost 8 bases, and 5 bases stayed unmatched. CDR3 sequence: CASSFSTGEGYTF. The CDR3 DNA is TGTGCCAGCAGTTTCTCGACAGGGGAGGGCTACACCTTC.

This clone has a single count. The genes are TRBV5-1 and TRBJ2-7, with TRBD2 as a possible D gene (6 bases). Germline V gene sequence: CDR1 SGHRS, CDR2 YFSETQ. V dropped 3 bases and J dropped 1 base, with 11 bases sitting between them. This CDR3 spans 14 amino acids. The CDR3 loop is CASSSGSGSYEQYF. DNA for the CDR3: TGCGCCAGCAGCTCCGGGAGCGGGTCCTACGAGCAGTACTTC.

Only one count was recorded for this clone. Relative to the germline gene, one junction end is altered; a read error may explain this. The J gene is TRBJ2-5, the V gene TRBV6-5; TRBD1 might be the D (5 bases). Germline V gene lookup returns CDR1 MNHEY and CDR2 SVGAGI. The length of the CDR3 is 16 residues. CDR3 amino acids: CASSYSKGSGPTALNF. The CDR3 nucleotides are TGTGCCAGCAGTTACTCGAAGGGGTCAGGGCCAACGGCCTTGAACTTC.

The chain has TRBV5-1 and TRBJ2-2, with a tentative D call TRBD2 (6 bases). With 4 bases removed from V and 3 bases from J, the gap between germline ends came to 13 bases. CDR1 is SGHRS and CDR2 is YFSETQ in the germline V gene. The CDR3 extends over 15 amino acids. CDR3 DNA: TGCGCCAGCAGCCGCGCTGGGACTGACACCGGGGAGCTGTTTTTT. Translating gives CASSRAGTDTGELFF.

CDR3 sequence (DNA): TGTGCCAGTACCCAAACTAGCGGGACCTACAATGAGCAGTTCTTC. Protein product: CASTQTSGTYNEQFF. The V call is TRBV19, the J call TRBJ2-1; 10 bases are shared with TRBD2. Germline lookup yields CDR1 LNHDA and CDR2 SQIVND (reference sequence). V trimming: 7 bases; J trimming: 2 bases; junction bases outside the gene matches: 5. This CDR3 spans 15 amino acids. Complete variable domain (other parts from reference TRBV19 and TRBJ2-1): DGGITQSPKYLFRKEGQNVTLSCEQNLNHDAMYWYRQDPGQGLRLIYYSQIVNDFQKGDIAEGYSVSREKKESFPLTVTSAQKNPTAFYLCASTQTSGTYNEQFFGPGTRLTVL.

The chain carries TRBV5-6 and TRBJ2-7; D gene ambiguous. The CDR3 is made up of 12 amino acids. The V gene's germline CDR1 is SGHDT and CDR2 YYEEEE. V lost 4 bases, J lost 3 bases, and 8 bases lay in between. The CDR3 DNA reads as TGTGCCAGCAGCCTCTTTAGCTACGAGCAGTACTTC. Amino acids: CASSLFSYEQYF.

The chain recombines TRBV28 with TRBJ2-7; TRBD2 is a possible D gene (6 bases). Looked up from germline, CDR1 is MDHEN and CDR2 is SYDVKM. This CDR3 is 15 amino acids long. V lost 4 bases and J lost 6, with 19 bases in between. CDR3 sequence (DNA): TGTGCCAGCAGTTCGGCCGGGACTCAAGCTCGCGAGCAGTACTTC. Translating it yields CASSSAGTQAREQYF.

The rearrangement uses TRBV6-2 or TRBV6-3 and TRBJ1-1; TRBD1 aligns across 7 bases. CDR3 length: 13 residues. CDR1 is MNHEY, CDR2 SVGEGT, per germline. The trim removed 5 bases at V and 6 bases at J, leaving 6 bases unmatched. In DNA form, the CDR3 reads TGTGCCAGCAGTCTGACAGGGATCGCTGAAGCTTTCTTT. Its translation is CASSLTGIAEAFF.

This clone was seen once. The chain carries TRBV12-3 or TRBV12-4 and TRBJ2-2; unclear D gene. Trimming removed 3 bases at V and 4 bases at J, with 6 bases between. The CDR3 covers 13 residues. The CDR3: CASSFRATGELFF. The DNA for the CDR3 is TGTGCCAGCAGTTTCCGAGCCACCGGGGAGCTGTTTTTT.

This chain links TRBV19 with TRBJ1-1; TRBD1 agrees at 8 bases. The V gene end was trimmed by 5 bases and the J gene end by 4 bases; junction bases not matched to a gene: 9. The CDR3 is 15 residues long. Germline-derived CDR1 and CDR2 are LNHDA and SQIVND (reference sequence). CDR3 sequence reads: CASSLRTGQRTEAFF. CDR3 nucleotides: TGTGCCAGTAGTTTAAGGACAGGGCAACGCACTGAAGCTTTCTTT.

The V and J genes are TRBV5-1 and TRBJ1-2; tentatively, D is TRBD1 (5 bases). Trimming left V 0 bases short and J 8 bases short, with 11 bases between. Per the germline V gene, CDR1 is SGHRS and CDR2 is YFSETQ. This CDR3 spans 13 amino acids. CDR3 sequence: CASSLAGRSGYTF. CDR3 coding DNA: TGCGCCAGCAGCTTGGCAGGGAGGTCAGGCTACACCTTC.

The chain uses TRBV7-9 and TRBJ2-1; 11 positions agree with TRBD2. The CDR3 sequence is 15 residues long. J was trimmed by 9 bases and V by 0 bases; bases with no gene match: 4. The germline gives CDR1 SEHNR, CDR2 FQNEAQ (reference sequence). The chain's CDR3 is CASSLALAGGSEQFF. The CDR3 DNA sequence: TGTGCCAGCAGCTTAGCCCTAGCGGGGGGTTCTGAGCAGTTCTTC. The whole variable domain, filled in from reference TRBV7-9 and TRBJ2-1, reads DTGVSQNPRHKITKRGQNVTFRCDPISEHNRLYWYRQTLGQGPEFLTYFQNEAQLEKSRLLSDRFSAERPKGSFSTLEIQRTEQGDSAMYLCASSLALAGGSEQFFGPGTRLTVL.

J is TRBJ1-4 and V is TRBV5-4; 7 bases match TRBD1. Germline V lookup: CDR1 SGHNT, CDR2 YYREEE (reference sequence). This CDR3 is 13 amino acids long. J lost 8 bases, V lost 4 bases, and 5 bases had no gene match. As DNA, the CDR3 is TGTGCCAGCAGCCAGACAGGGTCGGAAAAACTGTTTTTT. It translates to CASSQTGSEKLFF.

The V and J genes are TRBV28 and TRBJ1-1; D not certain. CDR3 length: 12 amino acids. Trimming took off 8 bases at V and 9 bases at J, with 16 bases between the two ends. The germline CDR1 and CDR2 sequences are MDHEN and SYDVKM. CDR3 protein: CASLGFGGKAFF. DNA for the CDR3: TGTGCCAGCCTTGGATTCGGCGGGAAAGCTTTCTTT.